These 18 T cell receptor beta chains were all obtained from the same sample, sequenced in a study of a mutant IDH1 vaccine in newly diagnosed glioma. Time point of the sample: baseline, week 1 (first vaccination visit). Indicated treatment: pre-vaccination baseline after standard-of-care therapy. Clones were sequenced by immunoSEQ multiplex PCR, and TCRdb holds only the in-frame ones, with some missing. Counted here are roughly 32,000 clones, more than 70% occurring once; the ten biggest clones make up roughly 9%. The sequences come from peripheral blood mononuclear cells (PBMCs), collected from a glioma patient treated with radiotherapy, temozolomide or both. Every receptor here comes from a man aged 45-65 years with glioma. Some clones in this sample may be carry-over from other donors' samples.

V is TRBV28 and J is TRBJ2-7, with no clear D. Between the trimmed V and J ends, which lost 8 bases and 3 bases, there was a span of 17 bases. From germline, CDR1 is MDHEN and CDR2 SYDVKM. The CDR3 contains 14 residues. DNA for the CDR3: TGTGCCAGCGGCCGGGTGGGTTCTATCTACGAGCAGTACTTC. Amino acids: CASGRVGSIYEQYF.

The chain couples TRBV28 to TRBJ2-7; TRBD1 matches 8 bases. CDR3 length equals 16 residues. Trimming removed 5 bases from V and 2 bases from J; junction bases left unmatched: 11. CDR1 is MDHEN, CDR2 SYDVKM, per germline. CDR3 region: CASSIIGTGRAYEQYF. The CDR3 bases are TGTGCCAGCAGTATAATAGGGACAGGACGGGCCTACGAGCAGTACTTC.

The CDR3 DNA follows: TGTGCCTGGAGTGAAGGACTAGCAGGCGATGAGCAGTTCTTC. Translating it yields CAWSEGLAGDEQFF. The chain is built from TRBV30 and TRBJ2-1, with 8 bases that match TRBD2. CDR3 length: 14 residues. CDR1 GTSNPN and CDR2 SVGIG come from the germline V gene (reference sequence). V dropped 1 base and J dropped 8; count of bases not matched to a gene: 7.

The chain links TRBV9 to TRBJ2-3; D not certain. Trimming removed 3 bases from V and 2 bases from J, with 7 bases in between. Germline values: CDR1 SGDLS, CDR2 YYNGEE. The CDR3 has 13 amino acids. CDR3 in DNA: TGTGCCAGCAGCGCCTGGGCCACAGATACGCAGTATTTT. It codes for CASSAWATDTQYF.

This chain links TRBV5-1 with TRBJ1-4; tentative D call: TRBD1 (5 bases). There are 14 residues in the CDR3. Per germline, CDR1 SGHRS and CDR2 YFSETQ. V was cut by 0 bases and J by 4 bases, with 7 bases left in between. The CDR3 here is CASSLGRVNEKLFF. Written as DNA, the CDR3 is TGCGCCAGCAGCTTGGGCAGGGTTAATGAAAAACTGTTTTTT.

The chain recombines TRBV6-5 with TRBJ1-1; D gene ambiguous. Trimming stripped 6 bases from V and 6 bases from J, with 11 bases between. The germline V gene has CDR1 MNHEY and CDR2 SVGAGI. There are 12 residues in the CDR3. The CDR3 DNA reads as TGTGCCAGCAGCCGACCTGGCGCTGAAGCTTTCTTT. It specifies CASSRPGAEAFF.

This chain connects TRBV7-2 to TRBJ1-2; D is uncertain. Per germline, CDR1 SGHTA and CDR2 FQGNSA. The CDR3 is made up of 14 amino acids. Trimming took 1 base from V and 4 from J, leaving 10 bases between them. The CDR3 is CASSLDSAGYGYTF. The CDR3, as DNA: TGTGCCAGCAGCTTAGATTCTGCTGGCTATGGCTACACCTTC.

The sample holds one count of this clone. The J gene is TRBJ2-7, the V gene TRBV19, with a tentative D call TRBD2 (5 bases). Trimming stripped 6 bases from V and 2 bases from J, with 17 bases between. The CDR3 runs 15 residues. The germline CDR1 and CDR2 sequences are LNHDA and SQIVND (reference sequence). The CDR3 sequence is CASSPSASGTYEQYF. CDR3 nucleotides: TGTGCCAGTAGCCCATCCGCGTCGGGGACCTACGAGCAGTACTTC.

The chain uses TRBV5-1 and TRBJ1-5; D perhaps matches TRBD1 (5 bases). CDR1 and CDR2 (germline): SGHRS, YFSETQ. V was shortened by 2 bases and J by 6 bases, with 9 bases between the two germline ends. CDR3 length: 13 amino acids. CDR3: CASSFTTGQPQHF. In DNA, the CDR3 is TGCGCCAGCAGCTTCACTACAGGTCAGCCCCAGCATTTT.

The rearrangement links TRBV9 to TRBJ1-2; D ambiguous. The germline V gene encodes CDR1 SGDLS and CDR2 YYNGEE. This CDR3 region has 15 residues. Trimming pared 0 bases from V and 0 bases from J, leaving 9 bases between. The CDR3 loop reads CASSVGREANYGYTF. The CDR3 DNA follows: TGTGCCAGCAGCGTAGGGCGGGAAGCTAACTATGGCTACACCTTC.

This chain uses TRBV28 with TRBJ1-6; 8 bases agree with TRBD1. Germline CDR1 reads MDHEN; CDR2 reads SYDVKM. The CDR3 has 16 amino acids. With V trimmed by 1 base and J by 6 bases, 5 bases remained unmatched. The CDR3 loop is CASSLSPGGGNSPLHF. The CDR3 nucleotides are TGTGCCAGCAGTTTATCCCCAGGGGGCGGTAATTCACCCCTCCACTTT.

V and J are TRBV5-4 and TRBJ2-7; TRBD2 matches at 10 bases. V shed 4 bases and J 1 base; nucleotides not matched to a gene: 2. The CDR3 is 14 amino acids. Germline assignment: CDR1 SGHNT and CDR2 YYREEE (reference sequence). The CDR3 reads CASSLSGGSYEQYF. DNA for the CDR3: TGTGCCAGCAGCCTTAGCGGGGGGTCCTACGAGCAGTACTTC.

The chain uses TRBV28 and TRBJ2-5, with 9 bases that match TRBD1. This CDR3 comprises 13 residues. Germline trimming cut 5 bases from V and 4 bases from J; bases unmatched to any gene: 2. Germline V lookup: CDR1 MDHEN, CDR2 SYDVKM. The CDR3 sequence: CASSGTGIETQYF. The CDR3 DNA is TGTGCCAGCAGTGGGACAGGGATAGAGACCCAGTACTTC.

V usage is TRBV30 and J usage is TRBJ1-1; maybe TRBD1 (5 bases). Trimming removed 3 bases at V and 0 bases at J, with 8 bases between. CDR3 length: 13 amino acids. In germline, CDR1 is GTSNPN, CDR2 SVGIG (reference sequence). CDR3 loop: CAWRPGLNTEAFF. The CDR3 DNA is TGTGCCTGGAGGCCAGGGCTGAACACTGAAGCTTTCTTT.

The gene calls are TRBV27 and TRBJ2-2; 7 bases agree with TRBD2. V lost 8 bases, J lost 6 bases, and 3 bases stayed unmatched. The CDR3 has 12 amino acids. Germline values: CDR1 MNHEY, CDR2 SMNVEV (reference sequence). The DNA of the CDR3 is TGTGCCAGCGGGGAGGGCTCCGGGGAGCTGTTTTTT. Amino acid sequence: CASGEGSGELFF.

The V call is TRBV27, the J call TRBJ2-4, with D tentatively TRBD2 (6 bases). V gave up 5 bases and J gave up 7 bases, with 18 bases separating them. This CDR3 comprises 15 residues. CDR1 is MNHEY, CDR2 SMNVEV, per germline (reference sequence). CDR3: CASSPAAGPGNIQYF. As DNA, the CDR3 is TGTGCCAGCAGTCCAGCCGCGGGGCCGGGGAACATTCAGTACTTC.

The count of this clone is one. CDR3 coding DNA: TGCGCCAGCAGCCAAAATTATGGGGCTCTTGGGGAGCAGTACTTC. Encoded protein: CASSQNYGALGEQYF. V usage is TRBV4-1 and J usage is TRBJ2-7; D perhaps matches TRBD1 (5 bases). Trimming pared 2 bases from V and 7 bases from J, leaving 18 bases between. From germline, CDR1 is MGHRA and CDR2 YSYEKL. CDR3 length: 15 residues.

CDR3 nucleotides: TGTGCCAGCAGAAATCCCCGAAACAGCCATACGCAGTATTTT. Its translation: CASRNPRNSHTQYF. The rearrangement uses TRBV6-6 and TRBJ2-3, with D unresolved. Trimming removed 6 bases at V and 7 bases at J, with 17 bases between. The germline V gene encodes CDR1 MNHNY and CDR2 SVGAGI (reference sequence). This CDR3 spans 14 amino acids.